What follows describes a single TCR beta chain. A junction boundary mismatches the germline segment, possibly from a read error. In the original workflow: Estimation of nucleated cell counts relied on the amplification of reference gene primers. Assay used: immunoSEQ multiplex PCR; TCRdb lists only in-frame clones, some missing. V, J and clone size reflect that table, while D and trimming were determined from the DNA. Found here are about 81,000 clones, 90% to 95% of them singletons; the top ten hold 1.9%. The sample is drawn from a study of blood T cell repertoires in COVID-19. As for the study in general: There were acute and convalescent COVID-19 samples, and they came from the United States, Italy and Spain. The cDNA or gDNA used as material had been derived from T cells, B-cell-depleted T cells, or PBMCs.

This receptor was identified in a woman in her forties or fifties in a cohort sampled during active COVID-19. The sequencing input was peripheral blood.

The chain's CDR3 is CAGSLSENTQYF. The DNA of the CDR3 is TGTGCCGGCAGCTTAAGCGAGAATACGCAGTATTTT. This chain uses TRBV5-4 with TRBJ2-3; D remains unclear. The CDR3 consists of 12 residues. Germline V gives CDR1 SGHNT, CDR2 YYREEE (reference sequence).